The next 31 T cell receptor beta chains were all read from a single sample in a study of shared clonotypes between healthy human individuals. TCRdb keeps only in-frame clones here, not all; method: immunoSEQ multiplex PCR. The sample shows about 1.1 million clones, about four fifths of them seen only once. The material sequenced was memory CD4+ T cells from PBMCs. Subset in this sample: CD45RA-negative fraction. The source is a man aged 18 to 35 in good health. Some clones in this sample may be carry-over from other donors' samples.

This chain joins TRBV27 and TRBJ1-2, with TRBD1 as a possible D gene (6 bases). The CDR3 contains 13 residues. Trimming shortened V by 5 bases and J by 4 bases, and 11 bases separated the two germline ends. CDR1 and CDR2 (germline): MNHEY, SMNVEV (reference sequence). The CDR3 sequence: CASSTQGIYGYTF. In DNA form, the CDR3 reads TGTGCCAGCAGTACCCAGGGGATCTATGGCTACACCTTC.

Comment on this clone: Within the sample, other DNA sequences also encode this same CDR3. V gene TRBV5-1 combines with J gene TRBJ2-5, with 10 bases lining up with TRBD2. V dropped 1 base and J dropped 5; count of bases not matched to a gene: 2. This CDR3 is built from 14 residues. Germline loops: CDR1 SGHRS, CDR2 YFSETQ. The CDR3 is CASSLTSGTETQYF. In DNA form, the CDR3 reads TGCGCCAGCAGCTTGACTAGCGGGACTGAGACCCAGTACTTC.

The CDR3 loop reads CASSQPLTIYSYEQYF. DNA of the CDR3: TGCGCCAGCAGTCAACCATTGACAATATACTCCTACGAGCAGTACTTC. This rearrangement joins TRBV23-1 to TRBJ2-7, with D hard to call. TRBV23-1 is reported as an ORF; its role is uncertain. Trimming left V 2 bases short and J 0 bases short, with 14 bases between. CDR3 size: 16 residues.

The chain uses TRBV30 and TRBJ2-4; either TRBD1 or TRBD2 may fit D (7 bases each). The CDR3 is made up of 16 amino acids. The ends were cut back, 0 bases at V and 12 bases at J, with 24 bases in the middle. Germline CDR1 reads GTSNPN; CDR2 reads SVGIG (reference sequence). The CDR3 loop is CAWSVGLGTAGKTQYF. For the CDR3, the DNA is TGTGCCTGGAGTGTGGGCTTAGGGACAGCGGGAAAAACTCAGTACTTC.

CDR3 coding DNA: TGTGCCAGCAGTTTCGGGCAAGAGACCCAGTACTTC. This codes for CASSFGQETQYF. V is TRBV27 and J is TRBJ2-5, with no clear D. The germline V gene encodes CDR1 MNHEY and CDR2 SMNVEV (reference sequence). Trimming stripped 3 bases from V and 2 bases from J, with 4 bases between. This CDR3 spans 12 amino acids.

Turning to this clone: The same CDR3 arises from other DNA sequences in this sample as well. The rearrangement joins TRBV7-2 to TRBJ2-3; D is unclear. The CDR3 length is 12 residues. The V gene lost 1 base and the J gene lost 6 bases, with 5 bases spanning the gap. Per the germline V gene, CDR1 is SGHTA and CDR2 is FQGNSA. The CDR3 nucleotides read TGTGCCAGCAGCTTAGTGCGGGATACGCAGTATTTT. Translation gives CASSLVRDTQYF.

The V and J genes are TRBV7-3 and TRBJ1-1; 10 nucleotides align to TRBD1. The CDR3 is made up of 18 amino acids. Trimming cost V 4 bases and J 2 bases; bases outside gene matches: 13. The germline V gene encodes CDR1 SGHTA and CDR2 FQGTGA. CDR3 sequence reads: CASSSKPRDRGVNTEAFF. The CDR3 region has the DNA TGTGCCAGCAGCTCCAAGCCCCGGGACAGGGGAGTCAACACTGAAGCTTTCTTT.

The chain is built from TRBV5-6 and TRBJ1-2; 8 bases line up with TRBD1. V lost 5 bases, J lost 7 bases, and 10 bases stayed unmatched. This CDR3 spans 14 amino acids. Germline values: CDR1 SGHDT, CDR2 YYEEEE. DNA of the CDR3: TGTGCCAGCAGGCTACTGGACAGGGAGTCTGGCTACACCTTC. It codes for CASRLLDRESGYTF.

The genes are TRBV2 and TRBJ2-2; 9 nucleotides align to TRBD1. This CDR3 is built from 19 residues. The V and J ends lost 2 bases and 1 base, in that order; junction bases with no gene match: 11. Germline lookup yields CDR1 SNHLY and CDR2 FYNNEI. The CDR3 DNA sequence: TGTGCCAGCAGTGAAACGAGGGACAGGGTTCCCCAGAACACCGGGGAGCTGTTTTTT. As protein: CASSETRDRVPQNTGELFF. Together with reference TRBV2 and TRBJ2-2, the CDR3 gives the full variable domain: EPEVTQTPSHQVTQMGQEVILRCVPISNHLYFYWYRQILGQKVEFLVSFYNNEISEKSEIFDDQFSVERPDGSNFTLKIRSTKLEDSAMYFCASSETRDRVPQNTGELFFGEGSRLTVL.

The V call is TRBV5-1, the J call TRBJ2-3; 12 bases align to TRBD2. The CDR3 is 16 amino acids. Trimming at V came to 4 bases and at J to 1 base, leaving 4 bases not matched to a gene. Germline CDR1 is SGHRS and CDR2 is YFSETQ. CDR3 in DNA: TGCGCCAGCAGCATCGGACTAGCGGGACGCACAGATACGCAGTATTTT. This codes for CASSIGLAGRTDTQYF.

This chain connects TRBV5-1 to TRBJ2-5; D unclear. The germline V gene encodes CDR1 SGHRS and CDR2 YFSETQ. Trimming removed 7 bases from V and 5 bases from J, with 18 bases in between. The CDR3 covers 14 residues. CDR3 loop: CASYGQWRSETQYF. The CDR3 DNA sequence: TGCGCCAGCTACGGGCAGTGGAGATCGGAGACCCAGTACTTC.

This clone was detected only once. The chain has TRBV7-2 and TRBJ2-7; TRBD1 aligns across 9 bases. Germline V CDR1 and CDR2: SGHTA, FQGNSA. V lost 5 bases to trimming and J lost 6 bases; unmatched junction nucleotides: 11. The length of the CDR3 is 15 residues. The CDR3 reads CASSTGGTGLREQYF. CDR3 DNA sequence: TGTGCCAGCAGCACCGGTGGGACAGGGCTGCGCGAGCAGTACTTC.

The chain carries TRBV4-2 and TRBJ1-4; 7 positions agree with TRBD1. The V gene end was trimmed by 1 base and the J gene end by 4 bases; junction bases not matched to a gene: 6. The CDR3 is 16 residues long. Looked up from germline, CDR1 is LGHNA and CDR2 is YNFKEQ. The CDR3: CASSQAGGAFNEKLFF. In DNA, the CDR3 is TGTGCCAGCAGCCAAGCAGGGGGGGCATTTAATGAAAAACTGTTTTTT.

The CDR3 region has the DNA TGCGCCAGCAGCTTAGGGACAGGGTACAATCAGCCCCAGCATTTT. Translating it yields CASSLGTGYNQPQHF. The chain recombines TRBV5-1 with TRBJ1-5; 9 nucleotides agree with TRBD1. J was trimmed by 3 bases and V by 2 bases; bases with no gene match: 3. Germline CDR1 and CDR2: SGHRS and YFSETQ. This CDR3 region has 15 residues.

Remarks on this clone: The junction departs from germline at one end; a sequencing error may be responsible. The rearrangement uses TRBV2 and TRBJ2-1; tentative D call: TRBD1 (6 bases). Germline CDR1 is SNHLY and CDR2 is FYNNEI. The CDR3 extends over 11 amino acids. This CDR3 reads CASLGDNERFF. The CDR3 DNA reads as TGTGCCAGCTTAGGGGACAATGAGCGGTTCTTC.

This clone occurred a few times. The chain carries TRBV10-3 and TRBJ2-1; D remains unclear. This CDR3 is 15 amino acids long. The V and J ends lost 0 bases and 4 bases respectively, with 10 bases between them. Germline-derived CDR1 and CDR2 are ENHRY and SYGVKD. The CDR3 DNA follows: TGTGCCATCAGTGAGTCCCCCAACGCTTACAATGAGCAGTTCTTC. It specifies CAISESPNAYNEQFF.

This clone showed up many times. This sequence joins TRBV7-9 and TRBJ1-1, with a tentative D call TRBD1 (6 bases). The CDR3 sequence is 17 residues long. Germline V gives CDR1 SEHNR, CDR2 FQNEAQ (reference sequence). The ends were cut back, 4 bases at V and 4 bases at J, with 22 bases in the middle. The CDR3 nucleotides are TGTGCCAGCAGCTCACTCACAGGGAACTACAAGGGCACTGAAGCTTTCTTT. Amino acids: CASSSLTGNYKGTEAFF.

The chain couples TRBV7-9 to TRBJ2-3; 7 nucleotides agree with TRBD1. V was pared by 11 bases and J by 4 bases, with 6 bases of the junction left unmatched. The germline CDR1 and CDR2 sequences are SEHNR and FQNEAQ (reference sequence). The CDR3 totals 12 residues. The CDR3 DNA reads TGTGCCGTGACAGGGTCCCCAGATACGCAGTATTTT. Protein: CAVTGSPDTQYF.

The gene calls are TRBV9 and TRBJ2-3, with 11 positions matching TRBD2. This CDR3 is built from 16 residues. Trimming took 4 bases from V and 2 from J; bases not matched to a gene: 6. Germline loops: CDR1 SGDLS, CDR2 YYNGEE. CDR3 bases: TGTGCCAGCAGCCCCGGGACTAGCGGACCCACAGATACGCAGTATTTT. Translated: CASSPGTSGPTDTQYF.

With respect to this clone: Additional DNA sequences in this sample encode the identical CDR3. The chain recombines TRBV28 with TRBJ2-1; D unclear. Trimming shortened V by 2 bases and J by 7 bases, and 3 bases separated the two germline ends. Germline CDR1 MDHEN, CDR2 SYDVKM. The CDR3 has 11 residues. The CDR3 loop is CASSLENEQFF. CDR3 DNA: TGTGCCAGCAGTTTAGAAAATGAGCAGTTCTTC.

The genes are TRBV19 and TRBJ1-5; unclear D gene. This CDR3 comprises 14 residues. The ends were cut back, 3 bases at V and 2 bases at J, with 8 bases in the middle. The germline CDR1 and CDR2 sequences are LNHDA and SQIVND (reference sequence). The CDR3 spells CASSISPGNQPQHF. The CDR3 nucleotides are TGTGCCAGTAGTATTAGCCCGGGCAATCAGCCCCAGCATTTT.

The CDR3 loop reads CASSPGPDYNEQFF. In DNA, the CDR3 is TGTGCCAGCAGCCCCGGACCGGATTACAATGAGCAGTTCTTC. V usage is TRBV7-2 and J usage is TRBJ2-1; no definite D call. Trimming shortened V by 5 bases and J by 4 bases, and 12 bases separated the two germline ends. CDR3 length: 14 amino acids. Per the germline V gene, CDR1 is SGHTA and CDR2 is FQGNSA. The variable domain in full, completed from reference TRBV7-2 and TRBJ2-1, reads GAGVSQSPSNKVTEKGKDVELRCDPISGHTALYWYRQSLGQGLEFLIYFQGNSAPDKSGLPSDRFSAERTGGSVSTLTIQRTQQEDSAVYLCASSPGPDYNEQFFGPGTRLTVL.

Points on this clone: Different DNA sequences within this sample yield the same CDR3. This chain links TRBV27 with TRBJ1-5; 7 nucleotides agree with TRBD1. CDR1 and CDR2 (germline): MNHEY, SMNVEV (reference sequence). The CDR3 runs to 14 residues. V was pared by 4 bases and J by 0 bases, with 0 bases of the junction left unmatched. The CDR3 DNA follows: TGTGCCAGCAGTTACAGGGGTAGCAATCAGCCCCAGCATTTT. This translates into CASSYRGSNQPQHF.

The chain combines TRBV11-3 with TRBJ2-5, with D unresolved. Germline V gives CDR1 SGHNT, CDR2 YENEEA. V lost 5 bases and J 2 bases, leaving 6 bases between the germline ends. The CDR3 contains 12 residues. In DNA form, the CDR3 reads TGTGCCAGCAGCCCCGGGCAAGAGACCCAGTACTTC. It encodes CASSPGQETQYF.

This clone was counted between two and nine times. The gene calls are TRBV28 and TRBJ1-1; possible D gene TRBD1, 5 bases. V lost 5 bases and J 3 bases, leaving 16 bases between the germline ends. Germline CDR1 reads MDHEN; CDR2 reads SYDVKM. The length of the CDR3 is 15 residues. The chain's CDR3 is CASSGADGKHTEAFF. The CDR3 nucleotides are TGTGCCAGCAGTGGGGCGGACGGGAAGCACACTGAAGCTTTCTTT. The variable domain in full, completed from reference TRBV28 and TRBJ1-1, reads DVKVTQSSRYLVKRTGEKVFLECVQDMDHENMFWYRQDPGLGLRLIYFSYDVKMKEKGDIPEGYSVSREKKERFSLILESASTNQTSMYLCASSGADGKHTEAFFGQGTRLTVV.

The chain combines TRBV19 with TRBJ1-5; a weak D match, TRBD1 (6 bases). Trimming stripped 6 bases from V and 6 bases from J, with 12 bases between. Germline V gene lookup returns CDR1 LNHDA and CDR2 SQIVND (reference sequence). CDR3 length: 13 amino acids. The CDR3 DNA sequence: TGTGCCAGTAGGGAAAGGGGGAGTCAGCCCCAGCATTTT. It specifies CASRERGSQPQHF.

The CDR3 DNA reads as TGTGCCAGCAGCATGACAGTCAACACTGAAGCTTTCTTT. It specifies CASSMTVNTEAFF. The chain couples TRBV6-1 to TRBJ1-1, with D tentatively TRBD1 (5 bases). Germline CDR1 MNHNS, CDR2 SASEGT. Trimming took 6 bases from V and 2 from J, leaving 10 bases between them. The length of the CDR3 is 13 residues.

The chain uses TRBV7-2 and TRBJ1-6; 8 bases line up with TRBD1. With 6 bases clipped from V and 10 bases from J, the junction kept 11 bases outside the gene matches. CDR3 length: 15 residues. Germline V gives CDR1 SGHTA, CDR2 FQGNSA. DNA of the CDR3: TGTGCCAGCAGTTCTGGACAGGGAAATAGATCACCCCTCCACTTT. It is translated as CASSSGQGNRSPLHF. The full variable domain, with the rest looked up from reference TRBV7-2 and TRBJ1-6, is GAGVSQSPSNKVTEKGKDVELRCDPISGHTALYWYRQSLGQGLEFLIYFQGNSAPDKSGLPSDRFSAERTGGSVSTLTIQRTQQEDSAVYLCASSSGQGNRSPLHFGNGTRLTVT.

The chain uses TRBV7-9 and TRBJ2-4; D is unclear. The CDR3 consists of 16 residues. The germline V gene has CDR1 SEHNR and CDR2 FQNEAQ (reference sequence). V dropped 0 bases and J dropped 5 bases, with 14 bases sitting between them. The CDR3 sequence is CASSLARSLVQNIQYF. The DNA for the CDR3 is TGTGCCAGCAGCTTAGCGAGGTCCCTAGTCCAAAACATTCAGTACTTC.

The rearrangement uses TRBV18 and TRBJ2-2; 8 positions agree with TRBD2. Germline V gene data show CDR1 as KGHSH and CDR2 as LQKENI. This CDR3 region has 15 residues. The ends lost 4 bases at V and 0 bases at J; junction bases unmatched: 1. The CDR3 coding sequence is TGTGCCAGCTCACTAGCGGGAACGAACACCGGGGAGCTGTTTTTT. Amino acid sequence: CASSLAGTNTGELFF.

The chain couples TRBV5-5 to TRBJ2-3; 12 bases agree with TRBD2. This CDR3 is built from 16 residues. The V segment lost 2 bases and the J segment 3 bases; nucleotides outside the gene matches: 4. Germline loops: CDR1 SGHKS, CDR2 YYEKEE (reference sequence). The CDR3 protein is CASSFLTSGSTDTQYF. CDR3 nucleotides: TGTGCCAGCAGCTTCTTGACTAGCGGGAGTACAGATACGCAGTATTTT. Full variable domain (outside the CDR3, taken from reference TRBV5-5 and TRBJ2-3): DAGVTQSPTHLIKTRGQQVTLRCSPISGHKSVSWYQQVLGQGPQFIFQYYEKEERGRGNFPDRFSARQFPNYSSELNVNALLLGDSALYLCASSFLTSGSTDTQYFGPGTRLTVL.